This record concerns one T cell receptor beta chain sequence. Data came from immunoSEQ multiplex PCR; TCRdb stores just in-frame clones and leaves some out. Altogether 55,000 or so clones are present, 85% being singletons, with the ten largest covering 10% to 15%. The record originates from a study of blood T cell repertoires in COVID-19. CDR1 and CDR2 (germline): MDHEN, SYDVKM. V gave up 7 bases and J gave up 1 base, with 16 bases separating them. The CDR3 covers 15 residues. Sequencing input: peripheral blood. The receptor comes from a human donor in a cohort sampled during active COVID-19. This sequence joins TRBV28 and TRBJ1-1; D unclear. The CDR3 DNA is TGTGCCAGCAAGTCCCCCGGACTCCCGAACACTGAAGCTTTCTTT. Protein sequence: CASKSPGLPNTEAFF.